These 21 T cell receptor beta chains were all obtained from the same sample, sequenced in a study of cytomegalovirus exposure and HLA in healthy donors. The PCR was carried out with 60 Vbeta primers and 13 Jbeta primers. Clones were read by immunoSEQ multiplex PCR, and TCRdb kept only the in-frame ones, dropping some. The table has approximately 53,000 clones, over 60% seen once. What was sequenced was PBMCs. The receptors originated from a woman between 45 and 60 years old in good health and CMV-seronegative.

The chain is built from TRBV2 and TRBJ1-2; 10 nucleotides align to TRBD1. The CDR3 consists of 15 residues. Germline CDR1 SNHLY, CDR2 FYNNEI. The trim removed 3 bases at V and 5 bases at J, leaving 6 bases unmatched. The CDR3 DNA follows: TGTGCCAGCAGTGAGTCGGGACAGGGGTTATATGGCTACACCTTC. Translated: CASSESGQGLYGYTF.

This clone has more than one count but fewer than ten. The chain has TRBV14 and TRBJ1-6; 8 nucleotides align to TRBD1. The germline CDR1 and CDR2 sequences are SGHDN and FVKESK. CDR3 length: 15 amino acids. Trimming took 4 bases from V and 7 from J; bases not matched to a gene: 6. CDR3 DNA: TGTGCCAGCAGCCCGAGGACAGGGACAAATTCACCCCTCCACTTT. Amino acid sequence: CASSPRTGTNSPLHF. Looking up the rest from reference TRBV14 and TRBJ1-6 gives the full variable domain: EAGVTQFPSHSVIEKGQTVTLRCDPISGHDNLYWYRRVMGKEIKFLLHFVKESKQDESGMPNNRFLAERTGGTYSTLKVQPAELEDSGVYFCASSPRTGTNSPLHFGNGTRLTVT.

This rearrangement joins TRBV27 to TRBJ2-1, with D possibly matching TRBD2 (5 bases). The CDR3 spans 13 residues. Per germline, CDR1 MNHEY and CDR2 SMNVEV (reference sequence). The germline V and J ends were trimmed by 3 bases and 10 bases, with 13 bases remaining between them. The CDR3 nucleotides read TGTGCCAGCAGTTTGACCCGCGGGTGGGAGCAGTTCTTC. The encoded protein is CASSLTRGWEQFF.

J is TRBJ2-1 and V is TRBV6-6; D perhaps matches TRBD1 (6 bases). Trimming cost V 5 bases and J 7 bases, with 15 bases left between them. From germline, CDR1 is MNHNY and CDR2 SVGAGI (reference sequence). The CDR3 runs to 14 residues. CDR3 sequence (DNA): TGTGCCAGCAGTCCGCAGGGGACGGGGAATGAGCAGTTCTTC. This gives the protein CASSPQGTGNEQFF.

The chain combines TRBV11-2 with TRBJ2-7; D is unresolved. CDR1 SGHAT and CDR2 FQNNGV come from the germline V gene. This CDR3 has 13 amino acids. V lost 5 bases and J lost 5, with 13 bases in between. The CDR3 spells CASSLEAYDEQYF. CDR3 nucleotide sequence: TGTGCCAGCAGCCTTGAAGCCTACGACGAGCAGTACTTC. Full variable domain (remainder filled in from reference TRBV11-2 and TRBJ2-7): EAGVAQSPRYKIIEKRQSVAFWCNPISGHATLYWYQQILGQGPKLLIQFQNNGVVDDSQLPKDRFSAERLKGVDSTLKIQPAKLEDSAVYLCASSLEAYDEQYFGPGTRLTVT.

This chain links TRBV6-5 with TRBJ1-5, with D hard to call. Per the germline V gene, CDR1 is MNHEY and CDR2 is SVGAGI. The CDR3 consists of 14 residues. V was trimmed by 6 bases and J by 6 bases, leaving 15 bases between them. In nucleotides, the CDR3 is TGTGCCAGCAGGGTCACTAGGCTGGCTCAGCCCCAGCATTTT. Its protein is CASRVTRLAQPQHF.

The chain couples TRBV7-9 to TRBJ2-5; 12 nucleotides agree with TRBD2. Unmatched junction bases numbered 6, after V lost 4 bases and J lost 3 bases. The germline CDR1 and CDR2 sequences are SEHNR and FQNEAQ (reference sequence). The CDR3 runs to 16 residues. The CDR3 DNA reads as TGTGCCAGCAGCTCATCACTAGCGGGGGGCAAAGAGACCCAGTACTTC. Amino acid sequence: CASSSSLAGGKETQYF.

The chain carries TRBV14 and TRBJ2-3; tentatively, D is TRBD2 (6 bases). CDR1 and CDR2 from the germline V gene are SGHDN and FVKESK. The length of the CDR3 is 15 residues. The ends were cut back, 3 bases at V and 0 bases at J, with 10 bases in the middle. The CDR3 protein is CASSQTRGSTDTQYF. CDR3 nucleotides: TGTGCCAGCAGCCAGACTAGAGGAAGCACAGATACGCAGTATTTT.

V gene TRBV28 combines with J gene TRBJ1-1, with D perhaps TRBD1 (5 bases). Trimming removed 5 bases from V and 5 bases from J, with 15 bases in between. Germline CDR1 MDHEN, CDR2 SYDVKM. The CDR3 totals 14 residues. In DNA, the CDR3 is TGTGCCAGCAGTCTCGCTGGAGGGGTTACTGAAGCTTTCTTT. It specifies CASSLAGGVTEAFF.

The table lists this clone with a few counts. The chain links TRBV19 to TRBJ1-5; TRBD1 matches 7 bases. The CDR3 has 16 residues. Germline lookup yields CDR1 LNHDA and CDR2 SQIVND (reference sequence). J was trimmed by 1 base and V by 1 base; bases with no gene match: 4. The CDR3 sequence is CASSIATGVSNQPQHF. For the CDR3, the DNA is TGTGCCAGTAGTATAGCTACAGGGGTAAGCAATCAGCCCCAGCATTTT.

V usage is TRBV7-2 and J usage is TRBJ1-2; D remains unclear. CDR3 length: 14 residues. Germline CDR1 SGHTA, CDR2 FQGNSA. V lost 4 bases, J lost 1 base, and 10 bases lay in between. CDR3 residues: CASSSDGGNYGYTF. The CDR3 region has the DNA TGTGCCAGCAGCTCCGACGGAGGTAACTATGGCTACACCTTC.

DNA for the CDR3: TGTGCCAGCAGTGACACAGGGAACTATGGCTACACCTTC. Protein sequence: CASSDTGNYGYTF. The chain carries TRBV28 and TRBJ1-2; a weak D match, TRBD1 (6 bases). There are 13 residues in the CDR3. The V end was cut by 5 bases, the J end by 2 bases, with 9 bases between. Looked up from germline, CDR1 is MDHEN and CDR2 is SYDVKM.

The chain links TRBV19 to TRBJ1-2, with a weak D call TRBD1 (6 bases). Germline V gene lookup returns CDR1 LNHDA and CDR2 SQIVND (reference sequence). The CDR3 has 13 residues. The ends were cut back, 6 bases at V and 2 bases at J, with 10 bases in the middle. The CDR3: CASSSGQNYGYTF. In DNA, the CDR3 is TGTGCCAGTAGCAGCGGACAGAACTATGGCTACACCTTC. The full variable domain, in which reference TRBV19 and TRBJ1-2 provide the parts outside the CDR3, is DGGITQSPKYLFRKEGQNVTLSCEQNLNHDAMYWYRQDPGQGLRLIYYSQIVNDFQKGDIAEGYSVSREKKESFPLTVTSAQKNPTAFYLCASSSGQNYGYTFGSGTRLTVV.

This clone showed up just a few times. CDR3: CASTANRGLSGANVLTF. CDR3 coding DNA: TGTGCCAGCACCGCAAACCGGGGACTCTCTGGGGCCAACGTCCTGACTTTC. This chain joins TRBV28 and TRBJ2-6; TRBD2 might be the D (6 bases). The CDR3 is made up of 17 amino acids. V lost 7 bases and J lost 0, with 16 bases in between. Germline V gene lookup returns CDR1 MDHEN and CDR2 SYDVKM.

V is TRBV7-7 and J is TRBJ2-3, with unresolved D. The CDR3 loop spans 14 amino acids. The germline gives CDR1 SSHAT, CDR2 FNYEAQ (reference sequence). The V gene lost 10 bases and the J gene lost 0 bases, with 14 bases spanning the gap. The CDR3 DNA follows: TGTGCCACCAGTCTAAGCGAGAGCACAGATACGCAGTATTTT. It specifies CATSLSESTDTQYF.

V gene TRBV2 combines with J gene TRBJ2-5; D possibly corresponds to TRBD1 (6 bases). V shed 7 bases and J shed 5 bases, with 14 bases lying between them. This CDR3 spans 13 amino acids. CDR1 and CDR2 (germline): SNHLY, FYNNEI. The CDR3 coding sequence is TGTGCCAGCATGCAGGGGCGTAGCGAGACCCAGTACTTC. Its translation is CASMQGRSETQYF.

This clone was seen more than once but under ten times. The chain combines TRBV9 with TRBJ2-7; TRBD1 is a possible D gene (5 bases). There are 14 residues in the CDR3. V lost 0 bases, J lost 2 bases, and 9 bases lay in between. Germline lookup yields CDR1 SGDLS and CDR2 YYNGEE. The CDR3 DNA reads as TGTGCCAGCAGCGTAGGCCAGGGAACCTACGAGCAGTACTTC. This translates into CASSVGQGTYEQYF.

The rearrangement links TRBV7-8 to TRBJ2-1; D is undetermined. V was trimmed by 5 bases and J by 6 bases, leaving 8 bases between them. This CDR3 has 12 residues. Germline V gives CDR1 SGHVS, CDR2 FQNEAQ. CDR3 sequence reads: CASSRGSNEQFF. CDR3 DNA: TGTGCCAGCAGCCGTGGTAGCAATGAGCAGTTCTTC.

This clone was counted a single time. The chain is built from TRBV4-2 and TRBJ2-3; 11 bases map to TRBD2. The CDR3 has 16 amino acids. Trimming took 4 bases from V and 2 from J; bases not matched to a gene: 5. Germline CDR1 and CDR2: LGHNA and YNFKEQ. The CDR3 loop reads CASSPLTSGATDTQYF. As DNA, the CDR3 is TGTGCCAGCAGCCCCCTGACTAGCGGGGCCACAGATACGCAGTATTTT.

This CDR3 is CASSYRSGASTDTQYF. The CDR3 DNA is TGTGCCAGCAGCTATCGTAGCGGTGCTAGCACAGATACGCAGTATTTT. The chain employs TRBV7-3 and TRBJ2-3; D might be TRBD2 (6 bases). Germline V CDR1 and CDR2: SGHTA, FQGTGA. Trimming stripped 4 bases from V and 0 bases from J, with 14 bases between. This CDR3 is 16 amino acids long.

The chain recombines TRBV28 with TRBJ2-3; TRBD2 matches at 8 bases. The germline V gene encodes CDR1 MDHEN and CDR2 SYDVKM. V gave up 5 bases and J gave up 5 bases; unmatched junction bases: 6. The CDR3 spans 14 residues. CDR3 DNA: TGTGCCAGCAGTCCCGGGGGGGCCAGAGATACGCAGTATTTT. The encoded protein is CASSPGGARDTQYF.